The 20 T cell receptor beta chains below come from one sample, sequenced in a study of T cells in Graves' hyperthyroidism and ophthalmopathy. Regions amplified from RNA transcripts were the TCR beta CDR3 regions. An initial round of RT-PCR targeting the TCR CDR3 relied on the HTBI primer set. TCRdb re-derived calls from the multiplex PCR reads in MiXCR, one entry per CDR3 protein. The sample consists of hundreds of thousands of distinct CDR3 sequences, about 38% of them appearing once. The source material was blood. These receptors all come from a man between 18 and 35 years old with Graves' hyperthyroidism.

The chain is built from TRBV12-3 or TRBV12-4 and TRBJ1-5; unclear D gene. This CDR3 comprises 13 residues. Trimming cost V 2 bases and J 6 bases, with 8 bases left between them. This chain's CDR3 is CASSLYRSQPQHF. Here the CDR3 DNA reads TGTGCCAGCAGTTTATACCGGAGTCAGCCCCAGCATTTT.

V is TRBV7-9 and J is TRBJ1-1; 9 nucleotides agree with TRBD1. The V and J ends lost 11 bases and 3 bases, in that order; junction bases with no gene match: 7. This CDR3 has 13 amino acids. Germline V gives CDR1 SEHNR, CDR2 FQNEAQ (reference sequence). CDR3 protein: CAVRDRADTEAFF. The CDR3 region has the DNA TGTGCCGTCCGGGACAGGGCTGACACTGAAGCTTTCTTT.

This clonotype was seen just once. This may come from a read error, since a much larger clone is one base off. The rearrangement joins TRBV6-1 to TRBJ1-2; 7 positions agree with TRBD1. Germline loops: CDR1 MNHNS, CDR2 SASEGT. The CDR3 consists of 13 residues. The DNA for the CDR3 is TGTGCCGGCAGTAGGACTTGGGACAGAGACTACACCTTC. As protein: CAGSRTWDRDYTF.

V is TRBV6-5 and J is TRBJ2-5; D gene ambiguous. CDR3 length: 16 amino acids. Trimming pared 0 bases from V and 2 bases from J, leaving 13 bases between. Germline CDR1 reads MNHEY; CDR2 reads SVGAGI. Here the CDR3 DNA reads TGTGCCAGCAGTTACTCGCTACTTCAGTCACAAGAGACCCAGTACTTC. Residues: CASSYSLLQSQETQYF.

This clonotype came up many times. The J gene is TRBJ2-5, the V gene TRBV7-2; D is ambiguous. V gave up 1 base and J gave up 5 bases, with 11 bases separating them. The length of the CDR3 is 14 residues. The germline V gene encodes CDR1 SGHTA and CDR2 FQGNSA. The CDR3 coding sequence is TGTGCCAGCAGCTTAGAAAGAAGTGGCGAGACCCAGTACTTC. It codes for CASSLERSGETQYF.

This clonotype was recorded at least ten times. The genes are TRBV24-1 and TRBJ2-2; perhaps TRBD2 as D (5 bases). Trimming took off 10 bases at V and 4 bases at J, with 9 bases between the two ends. The CDR3 consists of 12 residues. The germline CDR1 and CDR2 sequences are KGHDR and SFDVKD. The CDR3 DNA sequence: TGTGCCACGGGGAGTTCCACCGGGGAGCTGTTTTTT. Protein product: CATGSSTGELFF.

This clonotype was seen ten or more times. This chain links TRBV25-1 with TRBJ2-2, with 7 bases matching TRBD2. This CDR3 has 14 amino acids. Per germline, CDR1 MGHDK and CDR2 SYGVNS. The J segment lost 6 bases and the V segment lost 2 bases, leaving 3 bases of the junction unmatched. DNA for the CDR3: TGTGCCAGCAGTGAAATGGGAGGGTCCGGGGAGCTGTTTTTT. Translated, it gives CASSEMGGSGELFF. Looking up the rest from reference TRBV25-1 and TRBJ2-2 gives the full variable domain: EADIYQTPRYLVIGTGKKITLECSQTMGHDKMYWYQQDPGMELHLIHYSYGVNSTEKGDLSSESTVSRIRTEHFPLTLESARPSHTSQYLCASSEMGGSGELFFGEGSRLTVL.

In the case of this clonotype: A much larger clone lies one base from this, so it may be a read error. The V call is TRBV7-8, the J call TRBJ2-5, with 12 bases identical to TRBD2. The CDR3 runs to 17 residues. CDR1 and CDR2 from the germline V gene are SGHVS and FQNEAQ. The CDR3, as DNA: TGTGCCGGCAGCTTAGGGACTAGCGGGCAAATGGGGGAGACCCAGTACTTC. As protein: CAGSLGTSGQMGETQYF.

This clonotype was found many times. V gene TRBV10-3 combines with J gene TRBJ1-4; tentative D call: TRBD1 (5 bases). In germline, CDR1 is ENHRY, CDR2 SYGVKD. CDR3 length equals 13 residues. The V gene lost 10 bases and the J gene lost 4 bases, with 13 bases spanning the gap. This chain's CDR3 is CATSTEDNEKLFF. The CDR3 DNA sequence: TGTGCCACCTCGACAGAAGATAATGAAAAACTGTTTTTT.

This rearrangement joins TRBV19 to TRBJ2-7; D perhaps matches TRBD1 (5 bases). This CDR3 comprises 14 residues. Deletions cut 7 bases from V and 5 bases from J, with 18 bases between. The germline V gene encodes CDR1 LNHDA and CDR2 SQIVND (reference sequence). The CDR3 coding sequence is TGTGCCAGTAAAGCCTCAGGGTACCCGGACGAGCAGTACTTC. Amino acids: CASKASGYPDEQYF.

At least ten counts were recorded for this clonotype. The rearrangement joins TRBV19 to TRBJ2-7; 11 bases line up with TRBD1. Trimming cost V 5 bases and J 3 bases; bases outside gene matches: 3. The CDR3 loop spans 14 amino acids. CDR1 and CDR2 from the germline V gene are LNHDA and SQIVND (reference sequence). The chain's CDR3 is CASSPGQGVYEQYF. DNA of the CDR3: TGTGCCAGTAGTCCGGGACAGGGGGTCTACGAGCAGTACTTC. Using reference TRBV19 and TRBJ2-7 for the parts outside the CDR3, the full variable domain is DGGITQSPKYLFRKEGQNVTLSCEQNLNHDAMYWYRQDPGQGLRLIYYSQIVNDFQKGDIAEGYSVSREKKESFPLTVTSAQKNPTAFYLCASSPGQGVYEQYFGPGTRLTVT.

There are a few counts of this clonotype. The rearrangement links TRBV19 to TRBJ2-7, with D perhaps TRBD2 (6 bases). V dropped 5 bases and J dropped 3 bases, with 20 bases sitting between them. The CDR3 spans 16 residues. CDR1 and CDR2 from the germline V gene are LNHDA and SQIVND (reference sequence). Here the CDR3 DNA reads TGTGCCAGTAGTCCCAGTATAATAGCGGCAAACTACGAGCAGTACTTC. Its translation: CASSPSIIAANYEQYF.

This clonotype was recorded at least ten times. This chain joins TRBV29-1 and TRBJ1-1, with D maybe TRBD1 (5 bases). Germline CDR1 SQVTM, CDR2 ANQGSEA. V lost 4 bases and J 1 base, leaving 13 bases between the germline ends. The CDR3 runs 14 residues. The CDR3 is CSVAGGDANTEAFF. DNA for the CDR3: TGCAGCGTTGCTGGGGGGGACGCGAACACTGAAGCTTTCTTT.

This clonotype has more than one count but fewer than ten. V and J are TRBV7-6 and TRBJ1-1; D is undetermined. Germline assignment: CDR1 SGHVS and CDR2 FNYEAQ. The CDR3 sequence is 15 residues long. Trimming shortened V by 4 bases and J by 1 base, and 13 bases separated the two germline ends. DNA of the CDR3: TGTGCCAGCAGCTCGATGCAGGAGGGGAACACTGAAGCTTTCTTT. It encodes CASSSMQEGNTEAFF.

The chain joins TRBV7-2 to TRBJ1-2, with D unclear. Trimming stripped 5 bases from V and 1 base from J, with 11 bases between. There are 14 residues in the CDR3. Per the germline V gene, CDR1 is SGHTA and CDR2 is FQGNSA. CDR3 residues: CASSQDRLNYGYTF. In nucleotides, the CDR3 is TGTGCCAGCAGCCAAGATAGGCTTAACTATGGCTACACCTTC.

Concerning this clonotype: The junction departs from germline at one end; a sequencing error may be responsible. V usage is TRBV15 and J usage is TRBJ2-5, with D maybe TRBD1 (5 bases). In germline, CDR1 is LNHNV, CDR2 YYDKDF (reference sequence). The CDR3 sequence is 15 residues long. The CDR3 DNA is TGTGCCGCCAGCAGTGAGTGGGCAGGGCAAGAGACCCAGTACTTC. Its translation is CAASSEWAGQETQYF.

The rearrangement joins TRBV6-6 to TRBJ1-1; no clear D. V was pared by 2 bases and J by 3 bases, with 7 bases between. There are 13 residues in the CDR3. Germline lookup yields CDR1 MNHNY and CDR2 SVGAGI (reference sequence). CDR3 DNA sequence: TGTGCCAGCAGTTACGCCCAAGACACTGAAGCTTTCTTT. Residues: CASSYAQDTEAFF.

This clonotype was found many times. The CDR3 loop reads CASSALLTGYQPQHF. The CDR3 region has the DNA TGTGCCAGCAGCGCCCTCCTTACAGGGTATCAGCCCCAGCATTTT. This chain uses TRBV5-5 with TRBJ1-5, with D perhaps matching TRBD1 (6 bases). Trimming stripped 4 bases from V and 5 bases from J, with 16 bases between. Germline assignment: CDR1 SGHKS and CDR2 YYEKEE (reference sequence). The CDR3 runs to 15 residues.

The V gene is TRBV29-1, the J gene TRBJ1-4, with 8 bases matching TRBD1. The CDR3 consists of 14 residues. The V gene end was trimmed by 6 bases and the J gene end by 5 bases; junction bases not matched to a gene: 8. The germline V gene has CDR1 SQVTM and CDR2 ANQGSEA. CDR3 DNA sequence: TGCAGCGTCGGCCGCTCAGGGGGCAATGAAAAACTGTTTTTT. Amino acid sequence: CSVGRSGGNEKLFF.

V gene TRBV5-1 combines with J gene TRBJ2-7, with 10 bases identical to TRBD2. In germline, CDR1 is SGHRS, CDR2 YFSETQ. The CDR3 is 17 amino acids. Trimming took 4 bases from V and 0 from J; bases not matched to a gene: 10. The CDR3 loop reads CASSPRTSGRSSYEQYF. The CDR3 nucleotides are TGCGCCAGCAGCCCCCGGACTAGCGGAAGGAGCTCCTACGAGCAGTACTTC.